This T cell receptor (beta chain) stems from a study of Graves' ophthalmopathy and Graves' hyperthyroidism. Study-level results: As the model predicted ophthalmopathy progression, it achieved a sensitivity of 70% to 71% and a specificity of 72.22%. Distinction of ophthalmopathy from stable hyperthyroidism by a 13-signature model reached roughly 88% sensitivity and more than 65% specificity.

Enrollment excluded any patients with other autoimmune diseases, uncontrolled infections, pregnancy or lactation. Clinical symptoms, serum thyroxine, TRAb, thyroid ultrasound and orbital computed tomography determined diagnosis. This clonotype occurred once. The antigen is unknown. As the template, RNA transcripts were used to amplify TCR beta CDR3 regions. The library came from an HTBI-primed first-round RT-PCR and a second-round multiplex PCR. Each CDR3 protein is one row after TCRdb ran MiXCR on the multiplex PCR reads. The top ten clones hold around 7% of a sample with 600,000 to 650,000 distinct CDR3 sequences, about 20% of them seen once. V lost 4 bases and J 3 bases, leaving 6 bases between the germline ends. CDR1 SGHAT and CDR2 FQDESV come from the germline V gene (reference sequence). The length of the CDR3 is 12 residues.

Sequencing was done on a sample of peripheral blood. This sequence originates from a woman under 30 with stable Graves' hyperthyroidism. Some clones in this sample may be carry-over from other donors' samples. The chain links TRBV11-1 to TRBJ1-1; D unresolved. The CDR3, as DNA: TGTGCCAGCAGCTCGCACTACACTGAAGCTTTCTTT. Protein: CASSSHYTEAFF.